The sample holds a few counts of the clone carrying this T cell receptor beta chain. Its antigen is currently unknown. The data were obtained in a study of vaccination and CD4 T cells after COVID-19. For the study at large: Overlapping peptides of the spike proteins of SARS-CoV-2, HCoV-NL63, HCoV-OC43 and HCoV-229E were used for cell stimulation.

Cultured CD4+ T cell DNA was sequenced using the Oncomine TCR Beta short-read assay. The authors extracted genomic DNA from cultured CD4+ T cells. TCRdb re-derived calls from the PCR reads in MiXCR, one entry per CDR3 protein. The sample contains 7,000 to 10,000 distinct CDR3 sequences, under 35% of which appear only once. As to treatment: roughly 10-day PBMC culture with coronavirus spike peptide pools or control peptides (ViraFEST assay). Unexposed donor CD4+ T cells predated the COVID-19 pandemic, collected 2011-2018. The TCR was taken from a human donor in good health. The sequencing input was CD4+ T cells from blood, cultured in vitro.

CDR3 sequence reads: CSASKSANLQPQHF. CDR3 nucleotide sequence: TGCAGTGCTAGTAAATCAGCCAACCTTCAGCCCCAGCATTTT. V and J are TRBV20-1 and TRBJ1-5; D is uncertain. V was pared by 3 bases and J by 6 bases, with 15 bases between. This CDR3 is 14 amino acids long. CDR1 and CDR2 (germline): DFQATT, SNEGSKA (reference sequence).